This entry describes one T cell receptor (beta chain). This clonotype was seen ten or more times. The antigen it binds to is not known. Within one base of it there is no much larger clone, and no base qualities were kept. Taken from cysteine to phenylalanine, the CDR3 has 10 residues. The CDR3 DNA has 30 bases and is translated from base 1. CDR1 SNHLY and CDR2 FYNNEI were looked up in the germline V gene. V is pared back by 6 bases and J by 6 bases, with 6 bases lying between the germline termini. Whole blood was used without fractionating the cells, so the repertoire represented all peripheral T cells without sorting. Roughly 10 uninfected healthy donors were sampled as controls, four of whom were sampled twice about 3 months apart. A 2.5 ml sample of peripheral blood was drawn into Tempus tubes for RNA extraction. The TURBO-DNase kit was used to remove leftover genomic DNA, and GLOBINclear was used to deplete globin mRNA.

The sample originates from a study of HIV-infected patients and healthy controls (TCRdb year 2014). Notes on the research overall: The study asked whether deep sequencing of the TCR repertoire from small blood samples of HIV patients could detect immune perturbation and reconstitution. Results the study describes overall, beyond this receptor: The observed differences in diversity were not explained by the slight differences in age and sex profiles between the study cohorts. Both the Jaccard index and the count of highly shared sequences showed that healthy controls shared more CDR3s between individuals than HIV+ patients did. Unequal numbers of distinct sequences between patients and controls complicated comparisons, and size-matching overweighted rare events from HIV-infected data. In HIV-infected patients, the apparent post-therapy recovery of the Gini index was not replicated in size-matched repertoire data. Oligoclonality may be reflected in the significantly higher mean Gini indices of HIV-infected repertoires compared with controls. Most CMV-associated CDR3s became more frequent during therapy, although their change was not significant, whereas HIV-associated CDR3s showed a significant decrease in frequency. Only sixteen HIV-infected individuals were processed, which the authors considered a major limit on how widely the findings apply. Compared with controls, HIV-infected patients showed significantly different mean usage of eight alpha and eight beta V genes. The study did not determine donor HLA types. The use of whole blood limited sequencing depth and precluded separation of the dynamics of distinct T-cell subpopulations. Compared with untreated HIV+ repertoires, healthy control repertoires had roughly threefold more distinct CDR3s and higher Shannon diversity. MAIT cell alpha-chain CDR3s were present at high frequency in healthy controls but severely depleted in HIV+ repertoires. Alpha-beta chain pairing was not determined in the samples.

Reverse transcription of approximately 500 ng RNA was performed with SuperScript III using primers directed against the alpha and beta constant regions. Alpha and beta chain libraries were generated separately via chain-specific third strand synthesis with multiplexing indices. To avoid primer bias, the protocol used one single primer pair to amplify every rearrangement within a chain, and the protocol also attached molecular barcodes to each cDNA molecule. Purified cDNA was ligated with T4 RNA Ligase 1 onto a 5' RACE adapter bearing a random hexamer and the SP2 sequencing primer site. The authors primed second strand synthesis from the SP2 site with Phusion polymerase and used slow temperature ramps to favor optimal annealing. Two random hexamer sequences, both added before amplification and joined together, made up the 12-nucleotide barcode of each molecule. P5 and P7 adapter elements plus a second index were added in a short first PCR, which was followed by a roughly 21-cycle amplification PCR with P5s and P7 primers. Libraries received approximately 25 PCR cycles in total, were quantified on a Qubit, sized on a Bioanalyzer, and diluted to 4 nM. Sequencing of the normalized libraries was done on an Illumina MiSeq using 2 x 250 paired-end kits. MinElute columns were the means by which the reverse transcription reactions were cleaned up, and the reactions were eluted into approximately 11 ul Tris-Cl. A 1:1 ratio of AMPure XP beads was used to clean the adapter ligations after they had run for 20 to 25 hours at 16 degrees C. In the source study's methods: Demultiplexed FASTQ files were processed with a modified Decombinator that output V, J, insert and barcode information. Sequences that shared a barcode but differed from the dominant sequence were treated as errors and discarded, and barcodes were clustered at Levenshtein distance 3 and counted to estimate the original cDNA molecules. The R packages ineq, vegan, igraph and RCytoscape were used for downstream analyses, together with IMGT nomenclature and CDR3 definitions. V gene usage was computed over distinct sequences, each TCR counted once to avoid skew from clonal expansion. Within a donor, similarity networks joined unique CDR3 amino acid sequences in every case where two of them were separated by a single Levenshtein edit. Published HIV-specific CDR3s (around 83 alpha, 650 to 850 beta) and CMV-specific CDR3s (about 13 alpha, a few hundred beta) were compiled and searched for in the repertoires. Random subsampling to size-matched repertoires showed patients' decreased diversity was not caused by their lower sequence numbers. TCRdb reanalyzed the raw reads on its own, using fastp at Q25 for trimming and MiXCR for clone calling, and kept in-frame beta chains. Rows matching on CDR3 protein sequence are summarized as one entry with the most common DNA and genes. TCRdb, rather than the study authors, made the V and J calls. For this sample the table gives about 15,000 distinct CDR3 sequences, of which around 5.5% were detected only once. Over 1.5% of the sample belongs to the ten largest clones.

The sequence links TRBV2 to TRBJ2-7, with TRBD1 as a weak D call on 5 bases. This receptor was taken from an adult in good health. What was sequenced was blood. The nucleotides are TGTGCCAGCAGACAGGTCGAGCAGTACTTC. This encodes CASRQVEQYF. With the rest looked up from the reference TRBV2 and TRBJ2-7 genes rather than sequenced, the full variable domain is EPEVTQTPSHQVTQMGQEVILRCVPISNHLYFYWYRQILGQKVEFLVSFYNNEISEKSEIFDDQFSVERPDGSNFTLKIRSTKLEDSAMYFCASRQVEQYFGPGTRLTVT.